The rows below give T cell receptor beta chains drawn from one sample of a study of human T cells and chemical hapten exposure. Each CDR3 protein gets one entry after TCRdb re-called the RACE reads with MiXCR. The sample holds just over 95,000 distinct CDR3 sequences, roughly 27% seen once. This specimen consisted of whole blood, obtained in connection with sensitization to the hapten diphenylcyclopropenone (DPC). All receptors come from a man aged 35-49 years with alopecia areata. Some clones in this sample may be carry-over from other donors' samples. CDR3s include the opening cysteine and the closing phenylalanine or tryptophan. The order of the fields is J gene, V gene, CDR3 protein.

TRBJ1-5	TRBV28	CASSRSTPQHF
TRBJ1-2	TRBV12-5	CASGLVLGQGNYGYTF
TRBJ2-1	TRBV10-3	CAISYSGTGNPDNEQFF
TRBJ1-2	TRBV20-1	CSARTATDRYTF
TRBJ2-3	TRBV9	CASSVDGTNTDTQYF
TRBJ1-1	TRBV6-2/TRBV6-3	CASSSSMNTEAFF
TRBJ2-1	TRBV24-1	CATSDLAAGGSEQFF
TRBJ2-7	TRBV6-1	CASRALGVREYF
TRBJ2-1	TRBV12-3/TRBV12-4	CASSWPGTSYNEQFF
TRBJ2-7	TRBV27	CASRTGQGRYYF
TRBJ1-1	TRBV6-2/TRBV6-3	CASSPHLNTEAFF
TRBJ2-5	TRBV20-1	CSARGGGAYQETQYF
TRBJ2-1	TRBV28	CASSLITAGGRDEQFF
TRBJ1-4	TRBV4-3	CASSQVFRGPREKLFF
TRBJ2-7	TRBV6-2/TRBV6-3	CASSYGLESYEQYF
TRBJ2-7	TRBV18	CASSPSTVGEQYF
TRBJ2-3	TRBV5-1	CASSRPGQSTDTQYF
TRBJ2-5	TRBV2	CASIQQGQETQYF
TRBJ2-7	TRBV12-3/TRBV12-4	CASSLWGVGRGYEQYF
TRBJ1-6	TRBV4-3	CASSPGLDRRSPLHF
TRBJ1-3	TRBV7-6	CASSSFDGNTIYF
TRBJ2-7	TRBV20-1	CSARGLAGEQYF
TRBJ1-1	TRBV12-3/TRBV12-4	CASITGPMNTEAFF
TRBJ2-7	TRBV7-6	CASSPRTGSSYEQYF
TRBJ2-5	TRBV10-3	CAISESGGGTQYF